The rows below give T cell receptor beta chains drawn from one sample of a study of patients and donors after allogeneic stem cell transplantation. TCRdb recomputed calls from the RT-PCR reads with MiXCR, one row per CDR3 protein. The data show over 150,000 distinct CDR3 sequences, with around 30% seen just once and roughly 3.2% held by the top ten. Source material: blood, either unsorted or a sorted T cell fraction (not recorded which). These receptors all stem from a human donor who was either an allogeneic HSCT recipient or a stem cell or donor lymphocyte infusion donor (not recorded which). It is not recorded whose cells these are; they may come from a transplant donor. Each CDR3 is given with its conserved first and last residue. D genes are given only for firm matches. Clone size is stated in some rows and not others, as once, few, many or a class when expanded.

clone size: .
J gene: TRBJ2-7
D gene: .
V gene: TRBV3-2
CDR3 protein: CASTPPGTGFFEQYF
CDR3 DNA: TGTGCCAGCACCCCTCCGGGGACAGGGTTTTTCGAGCAGTACTTC

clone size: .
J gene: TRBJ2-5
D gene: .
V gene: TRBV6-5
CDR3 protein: CASAPDSQETQYF
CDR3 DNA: TGTGCCAGCGCACCCGACAGCCAAGAGACCCAGTACTTC

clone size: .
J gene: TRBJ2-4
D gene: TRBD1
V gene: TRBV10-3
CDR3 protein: CAISEGDSEAKNIQYF
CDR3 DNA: TGTGCCATCAGTGAAGGGGACAGCGAAGCCAAAAACATTCAGTACTTC

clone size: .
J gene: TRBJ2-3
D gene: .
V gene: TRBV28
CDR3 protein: CASTRSGSTDTQYF
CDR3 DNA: TGTGCCAGCACCCGGAGCGGAAGCACAGATACGCAGTATTTT

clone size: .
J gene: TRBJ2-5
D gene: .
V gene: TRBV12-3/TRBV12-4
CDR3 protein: CASSGTLRVETQYF
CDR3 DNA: TGTGCCAGCAGTGGGACTCTGAGGGTAGAGACCCAGTACTTC

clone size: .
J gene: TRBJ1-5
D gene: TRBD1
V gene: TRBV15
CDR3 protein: CATSSSMGVGQGQPQHF
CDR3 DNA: TGTGCCACCAGCAGTTCTATGGGAGTAGGACAGGGACAGCCCCAGCATTTT

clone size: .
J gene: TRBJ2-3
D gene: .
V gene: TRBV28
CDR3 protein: CASSGGGFTDTQYF
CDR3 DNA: TGTGCCAGCAGTGGTGGCGGGTTCACAGATACGCAGTATTTT

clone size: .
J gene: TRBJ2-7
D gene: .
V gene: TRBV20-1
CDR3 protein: CSARVAVLGRGEQYF
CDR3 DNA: TGCAGTGCTAGAGTAGCGGTTTTAGGCAGGGGCGAGCAGTACTTC

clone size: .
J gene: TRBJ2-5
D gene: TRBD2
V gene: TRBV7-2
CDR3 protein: CASSLRLAGAETQYF
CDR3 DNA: TGTGCCAGCAGCTTAAGGCTAGCGGGAGCAGAGACCCAGTACTTC

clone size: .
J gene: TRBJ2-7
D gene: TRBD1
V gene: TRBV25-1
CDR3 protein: CASSRDSSYEQYF
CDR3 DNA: TGTGCCAGTAGCCGGGACAGCTCCTACGAGCAGTACTTC

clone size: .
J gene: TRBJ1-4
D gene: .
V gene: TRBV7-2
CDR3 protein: CASSLGGGPLTNEKLFF
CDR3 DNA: TGTGCCAGCAGCTTAGGTGGGGGGCCGCTAACTAATGAAAAACTGTTTTTT

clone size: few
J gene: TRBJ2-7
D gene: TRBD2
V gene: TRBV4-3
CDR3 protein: CASSLDPIAGVWEQYF
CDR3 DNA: TGCGCCAGCAGCCTTGACCCCATAGCGGGAGTATGGGAGCAGTACTTC